The rows below give T cell receptor beta chains drawn from one sample of a study of blood T cell repertoires in COVID-19. The method was immunoSEQ multiplex PCR; TCRdb's version includes in-frame clones alone and lacks a portion of them. The repertoire holds around 250,000 clones, with 85% to 90% as singletons. The sequenced sample consisted of PBMCs or T cells enriched from blood (not recorded which). These receptors all come from a man younger than 35 who had recovered from COVID-19. Both conserved end residues are part of each CDR3.

TRBV11-2,14,CASSLGQFDGELFF
TRBV28,15,CASSIISAGNQPQHF
TRBV5-1,14,CASSLVGGIETQYF
TRBV28,16,CASSLSLLSSGNTIYF
TRBV5-6,14,CASSPGTGWYEQYF
TRBV5-1,15,CASSGGTGSNEKLFF
TRBV11-3,16,CASSIRFGSSTDTQYF
TRBV14,12,CASSRTGDEQYF
TRBV18,15,CASSPGTGASGEQYF
TRBV18,13,CASSPGQEAGYTF
TRBV30,16,CAWTSAREASGNTIYF
TRBV5-5,14,CASSLDQGNSPLHF
TRBV11-3,15,CASSQRGQGAYEQYF
TRBV3-1/TRBV3-2,17,CASSQRSTGGAGDTQYF
TRBV20-1,11,CSAPRYNEQFF
TRBV28,13,CASSFEQGYEQYF